This T cell receptor beta chain was captured by sequencing in a study of control samples from healthy donors and cancer patients. The data were produced by immunoSEQ multiplex PCR, yet TCRdb's version contains in-frame clones alone and is incomplete. Altogether around 99,000 clones are present, more than 85% being singletons, with the ten largest covering 17%. The CDR3 spans 14 residues. Germline assignment: CDR1 LNHDA and CDR2 SQIVND (reference sequence). V was cut by 3 bases and J by 4 bases, with 10 bases left in between. The genes are TRBV19 and TRBJ2-1; D possibly matches TRBD1 or TRBD2 (5 bases each). The sample taken for sequencing was blood. The receptor was derived from a woman between 50 and 59 years old in good health. Written as DNA, the CDR3 is TGTGCCAGTAGTATGATGGGACCTTACAATGAGCAGTTCTTC. It encodes CASSMMGPYNEQFF.